These T cell receptor beta chains were read from a single sample in a study of T cell responses to AZD1222 COVID-19 vaccine. Produced via immunoSEQ multiplex PCR; TCRdb's table is partial and in-frame only. Of some 130,000 clones in the sample, 75% to 90% are singletons; the top ten hold 6.3%. Sequencing used peripheral blood, obtained on day 0 of AZD1222 vaccination. These receptor sequences come from an adult in good health. Each CDR3 is given with its conserved first and last residue. The D gene is left open where the match is weak. Rows may omit the clone size; those that give it use once, few, many or a size class.

v_gene	len	j_gene	abundance	d_gene	CDR3nt	CDR3aa
TRBV13	13	TRBJ2-3	NA	NA	TGTGCCAGCAGCGACTCCAGGACAGATACGCAGTATTTT	CASSDSRTDTQYF
TRBV18	13	TRBJ1-1	NA	NA	TGTGCCAGCTCACCGGATCGGGCCACTGAAGCTTTCTTT	CASSPDRATEAFF
TRBV5-1	14	TRBJ1-4	NA	NA	TGCGCCAGCAGCCTTCTGGCAACTAATGAAAAACTGTTTTTT	CASSLLATNEKLFF
TRBV6-5	14	TRBJ2-3	NA	NA	TGTGCCAGCAGTTACGACGGGAAGGGTGTCCGGCAGTATTTT	CASSYDGKGVRQYF
TRBV11-3	13	TRBJ1-2	NA	NA	TGTGCCAGCAGCCCGGACCTCAACTATGGCTACACCTTC	CASSPDLNYGYTF
TRBV7-9	16	TRBJ1-3	NA	NA	TGTGCCAGCAGCCCAGGGCAGGGGAGGTCTGGAAACACCATATATTTT	CASSPGQGRSGNTIYF
TRBV4-3	14	TRBJ1-1	few	NA	TGCGCCAGCAGCCAAGGGGAAGGGAACACTGAAGCTTTCTTT	CASSQGEGNTEAFF
TRBV5-4	15	TRBJ2-5	NA	TRBD2	TGTGCCAGCAGCCCCCGGCGGGGGGAAGGGAGGACCCAGTACTTC	CASSPRRGEGRTQYF
TRBV6-6	10	TRBJ1-4	NA	NA	TGTGCCAGCGAGGGCGAAAAACTGTTTTTT	CASEGEKLFF
TRBV7-9	15	TRBJ2-1	NA	NA	TGTGCCAGCAGCAAACCCCCGGCATTCCCCCTAGAGCAGTTCTTC	CASSKPPAFPLEQFF
TRBV10-3	16	TRBJ1-5	NA	NA	TGTGCCATCAGTGATATAGGGGCAGGGGGCAATCAGCCCCAGCATTTT	CAISDIGAGGNQPQHF
TRBV5-1	14	TRBJ1-1	NA	TRBD1	TGCGCCAGCAGCTCCGGACAGGGCAATTCTGAAGCTTTCTTT	CASSSGQGNSEAFF
TRBV5-6	14	TRBJ2-1	NA	TRBD2	TGTGCCAGCAGTTACGGACTAGCGGGCGATGAGCAGTTCTTC	CASSYGLAGDEQFF
TRBV10-2	15	TRBJ2-7	NA	TRBD1	TGCGCCAGCAAGGGGACCGGGACAGGGAATTACGAGCAGTACTTC	CASKGTGTGNYEQYF
TRBV6-2/TRBV6-3	16	TRBJ2-3	NA	TRBD2	TGTGCCAGCAGTTCCCGGGAGGGGATAGGCACAGATACGCAGTATTTT	CASSSREGIGTDTQYF
TRBV18	17	TRBJ1-2	NA	TRBD1	TGTGCCAGCTCACCACAAGAAGCAGGGGGCGAGGCGGAAGGCTACACCTTC	CASSPQEAGGEAEGYTF
TRBV7-2	14	TRBJ2-7	NA	NA	TGTGCCAGCAGCTTAGACAGGGGGGGTTACGAGCAGTACTTC	CASSLDRGGYEQYF
TRBV18	11	TRBJ2-1	NA	NA	TGTGCCAGCTCAGCTCCCGGTGAGCAGTTCTTC	CASSAPGEQFF
TRBV3-1/TRBV3-2	19	TRBJ2-5	few	TRBD2	TGTGCCAGCAGCCAAGAGCCCGCCGGGACTAGTATCCACCAAGAGACCCAGTACTTC	CASSQEPAGTSIHQETQYF
TRBV28	16	TRBJ1-2	NA	NA	TGTGCCAGCAGTCCCGTGGACCCGATAGCTAACTATGGCTACACCTTC	CASSPVDPIANYGYTF
TRBV30	16	TRBJ1-5	NA	TRBD1	TGTGCCTGGGGGCGTCCTCGACAGGGGGGGCGTCAGCCCCAGCATTTT	CAWGRPRQGGRQPQHF
TRBV27	13	TRBJ1-5	NA	NA	TGTGCCAGCCGTACTAACTTAAATCAGCCCCAGCATTTT	CASRTNLNQPQHF
TRBV14	13	TRBJ1-4	NA	NA	TGTGCCAGCAGCACCCAACAGGGTGGAAAACTGTTTTTT	CASSTQQGGKLFF
TRBV23-1	14	TRBJ1-2	NA	NA	TGCGCCAGCAGTCAATTCGGGAGCAGGGGAATAGAAACCTTC	CASSQFGSRGIETF
TRBV5-1	16	TRBJ2-7	NA	TRBD2	TGCGCCAGCAGCTTGGGAAGCGGGGTTCTCTCCTACGAGCAGTACTTC	CASSLGSGVLSYEQYF
TRBV5-5	13	TRBJ2-7	NA	NA	TGTGCCAGCAGCTTGGCCCCTCTGAACGAGCAGTACTTC	CASSLAPLNEQYF
TRBV5-1	18	TRBJ1-1	NA	NA	TGCGCCAGCAGCCGAACCGGGACATCCGCTGGGGTGAACACTGAAGCTTTCTTT	CASSRTGTSAGVNTEAFF
TRBV27	16	TRBJ1-1	once	NA	TGTGCCAGCAGCCGTACTGGGCGGGGTAGGTTCACTGAAGCTTTCTTT	CASSRTGRGRFTEAFF
TRBV6-6	13	TRBJ1-2	once	NA	TGTGCCAGCCGACCGTCCGCTAACTATGGCTACACCTTC	CASRPSANYGYTF
TRBV19	12	TRBJ1-1	NA	NA	TGTGCCAGTAGTAAACGACAGCATGAAGCTTTCTTT	CASSKRQHEAFF
TRBV3-1/TRBV3-2	11	TRBJ1-2	NA	NA	TGTGCCAGCAGGGGACCCTATGGCTACACCTTC	CASRGPYGYTF
TRBV30	16	TRBJ1-2	many	NA	TGTGCCTGGAATAACTTCAACACAGGGATGGACTATGGCTACACCTTC	CAWNNFNTGMDYGYTF
TRBV5-6	16	TRBJ2-2	NA	NA	TGTGCCAGCAGCAGTGGCGGACAAGGGAACACCGGGGAGCTGTTTTTT	CASSSGGQGNTGELFF
TRBV5-1	16	TRBJ1-6	NA	NA	TGCGCCAGCAGCTCCCAGGGTAGCTCCTATAATTCACCCCTCCACTTT	CASSSQGSSYNSPLHF
TRBV11-2	13	TRBJ1-2	NA	TRBD1	TGTGCCAGCAGCTTGACAGGGTTTGATGGCTACACCTTC	CASSLTGFDGYTF
TRBV29-1	13	TRBJ2-7	NA	NA	TGCAGCGTTGAAGATTCAAACCAAAAGGGGGAGTACTTC	CSVEDSNQKGEYF
TRBV30	13	TRBJ2-7	NA	TRBD1	TGTGCCTGGAGCAGGGGGCCTGCCTACGAGCAGTACTTC	CAWSRGPAYEQYF
TRBV27	17	TRBJ2-5	NA	NA	TGTGCCAGCAGTTTATCGATGCCCTTCAACAGGAAAGAGACCCAGTACTTC	CASSLSMPFNRKETQYF
TRBV19	14	TRBJ1-6	NA	NA	TGTGCCAGTAGTGAACAGGGAATGTATTCACCCCTCCACTTT	CASSEQGMYSPLHF
TRBV6-5	16	TRBJ1-1	NA	NA	TGTGCCAGCAGTTCCTTCCCCGGGGCCGCGAGCACTGAAGCTTTCTTT	CASSSFPGAASTEAFF
TRBV13	16	TRBJ1-4	NA	NA	TGTGCCAGCAGCAACCGCAGGGTTTCCGAGATGGAAAAACTGTTTTTT	CASSNRRVSEMEKLFF